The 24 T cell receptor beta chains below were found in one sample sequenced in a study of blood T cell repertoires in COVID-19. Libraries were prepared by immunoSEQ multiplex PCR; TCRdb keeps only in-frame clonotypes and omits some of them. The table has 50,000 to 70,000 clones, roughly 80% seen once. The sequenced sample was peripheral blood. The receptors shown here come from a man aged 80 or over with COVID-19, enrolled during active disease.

CDR3 coding DNA: TGTGCCAGCAGCCTGACAGGGGTGGGCTACACCTTC. This sequence encodes CASSLTGVGYTF. The rearrangement joins TRBV9 to TRBJ1-2; 8 nucleotides match TRBD1. V lost 4 bases, J lost 8 bases, and 4 bases stayed unmatched. CDR1 and CDR2 from the germline V gene are SGDLS and YYNGEE. The CDR3 totals 12 residues.

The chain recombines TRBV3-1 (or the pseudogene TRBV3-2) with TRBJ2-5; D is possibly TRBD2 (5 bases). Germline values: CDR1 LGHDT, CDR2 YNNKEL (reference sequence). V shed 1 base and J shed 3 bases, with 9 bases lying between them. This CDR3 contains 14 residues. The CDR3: CASSQALREETQYF. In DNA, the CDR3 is TGTGCCAGCAGCCAAGCCCTGCGGGAAGAGACCCAGTACTTC.

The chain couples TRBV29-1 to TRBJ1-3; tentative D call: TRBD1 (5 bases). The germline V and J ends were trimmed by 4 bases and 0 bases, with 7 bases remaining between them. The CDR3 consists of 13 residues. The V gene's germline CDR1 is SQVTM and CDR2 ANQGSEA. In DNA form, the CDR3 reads TGCAGCGTTGGGCAGGGCTCTGGAAACACCATATATTTT. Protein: CSVGQGSGNTIYF. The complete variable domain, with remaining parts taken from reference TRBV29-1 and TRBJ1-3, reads SAVISQKPSRDICQRGTSLTIQCQVDSQVTMMFWYRQQPGQSLTLIATANQGSEATYESGFVIDKFPISRPNLTFSTLTVSNMSPEDSSIYLCSVGQGSGNTIYFGEGSWLTVV.

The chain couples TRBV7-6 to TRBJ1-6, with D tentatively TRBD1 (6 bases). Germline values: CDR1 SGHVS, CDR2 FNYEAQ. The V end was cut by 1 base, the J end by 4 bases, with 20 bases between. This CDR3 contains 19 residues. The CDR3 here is CASSLVPQGQGGYNSPLHF. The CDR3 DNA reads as TGTGCCAGCAGCTTAGTCCCTCAGGGACAAGGGGGTTATAATTCACCCCTCCACTTT.

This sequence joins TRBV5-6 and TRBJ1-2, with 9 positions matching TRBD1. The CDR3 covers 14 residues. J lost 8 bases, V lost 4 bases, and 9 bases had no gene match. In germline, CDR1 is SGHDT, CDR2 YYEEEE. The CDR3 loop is CASSPRTGEVGYTF. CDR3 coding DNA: TGTGCCAGCAGCCCACGGACAGGGGAGGTCGGCTACACCTTC.

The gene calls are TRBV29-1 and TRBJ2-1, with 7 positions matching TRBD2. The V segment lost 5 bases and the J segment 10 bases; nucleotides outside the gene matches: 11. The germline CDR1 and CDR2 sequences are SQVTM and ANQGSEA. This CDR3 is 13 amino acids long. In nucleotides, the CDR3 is TGCAGCGTTCCCCGGGGAGGGAGGGCCGAGCAGTTCTTC. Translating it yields CSVPRGGRAEQFF.

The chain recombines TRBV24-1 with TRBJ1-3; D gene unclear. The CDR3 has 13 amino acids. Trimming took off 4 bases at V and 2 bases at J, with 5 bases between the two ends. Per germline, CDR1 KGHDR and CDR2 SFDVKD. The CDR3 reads CATSEEAGNTIYF. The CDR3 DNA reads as TGTGCCACCAGTGAAGAGGCTGGAAACACCATATATTTT.

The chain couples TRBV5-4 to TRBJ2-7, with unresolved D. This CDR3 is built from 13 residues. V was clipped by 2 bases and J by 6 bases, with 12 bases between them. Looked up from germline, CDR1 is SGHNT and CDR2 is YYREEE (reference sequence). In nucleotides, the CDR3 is TGTGCCAGCAGCTTCAACACCCTCACCGAGCAGTACTTC. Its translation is CASSFNTLTEQYF.

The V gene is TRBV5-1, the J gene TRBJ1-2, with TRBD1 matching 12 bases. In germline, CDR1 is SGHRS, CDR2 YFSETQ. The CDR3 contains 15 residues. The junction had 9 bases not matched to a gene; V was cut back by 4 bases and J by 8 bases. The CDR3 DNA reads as TGCGCCAGCAGCCCCGGGACAGGGGGCGCTGAGGGCTACACCTTC. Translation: CASSPGTGGAEGYTF.

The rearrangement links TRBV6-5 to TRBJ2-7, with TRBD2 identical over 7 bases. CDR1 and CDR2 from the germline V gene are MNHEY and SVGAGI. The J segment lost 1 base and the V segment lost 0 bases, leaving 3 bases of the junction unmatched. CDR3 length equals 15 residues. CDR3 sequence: CASSYSSGDSYEQYF. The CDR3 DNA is TGTGCCAGCAGTTACTCCAGCGGGGATTCCTACGAGCAGTACTTC.

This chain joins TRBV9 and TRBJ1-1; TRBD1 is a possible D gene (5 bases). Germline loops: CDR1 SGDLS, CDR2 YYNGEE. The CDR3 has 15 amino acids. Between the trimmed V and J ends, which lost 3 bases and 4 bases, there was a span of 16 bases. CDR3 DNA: TGTGCCAGCAGCGAGGGATCGCAGGGTGCCACTGAAGCTTTCTTT. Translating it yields CASSEGSQGATEAFF.

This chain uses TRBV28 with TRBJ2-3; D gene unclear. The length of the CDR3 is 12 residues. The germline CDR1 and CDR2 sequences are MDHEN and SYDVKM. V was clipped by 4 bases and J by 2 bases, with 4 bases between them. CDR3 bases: TGTGCCAGCAGTTCCTACACAGATACGCAGTATTTT. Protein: CASSSYTDTQYF.

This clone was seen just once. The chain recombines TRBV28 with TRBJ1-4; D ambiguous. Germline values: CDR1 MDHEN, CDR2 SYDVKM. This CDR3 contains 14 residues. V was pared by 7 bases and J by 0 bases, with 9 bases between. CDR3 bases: TGTGCCAGCACTATGGTAGCAACTAATGAAAAACTGTTTTTT. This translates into CASTMVATNEKLFF.

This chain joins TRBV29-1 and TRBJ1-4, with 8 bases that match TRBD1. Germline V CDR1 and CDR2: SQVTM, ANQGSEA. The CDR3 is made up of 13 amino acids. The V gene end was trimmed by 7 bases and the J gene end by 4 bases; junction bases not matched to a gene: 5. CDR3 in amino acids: CSGGQGLNEKLFF. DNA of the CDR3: TGCAGCGGAGGACAGGGCCTTAATGAAAAACTGTTTTTT.

The CDR3 region is CASSAGLAGGEETQYF. Here the CDR3 DNA reads TGTGCCAGCAGTGCAGGACTAGCGGGAGGTGAAGAGACCCAGTACTTC. The chain has TRBV6-1 and TRBJ2-5; 14 positions match TRBD2. Germline V gene data show CDR1 as MNHNS and CDR2 as SASEGT. J gave up 3 bases and V 4 bases, and 4 bases lay outside the gene matches. CDR3 length: 16 amino acids.

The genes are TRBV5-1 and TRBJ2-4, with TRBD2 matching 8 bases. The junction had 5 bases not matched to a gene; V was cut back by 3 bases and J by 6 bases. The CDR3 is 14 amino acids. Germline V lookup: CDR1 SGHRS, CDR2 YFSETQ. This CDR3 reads CASSWTSLRNIQYF. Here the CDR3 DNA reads TGCGCCAGCAGCTGGACTAGCCTAAGAAACATTCAGTACTTC.

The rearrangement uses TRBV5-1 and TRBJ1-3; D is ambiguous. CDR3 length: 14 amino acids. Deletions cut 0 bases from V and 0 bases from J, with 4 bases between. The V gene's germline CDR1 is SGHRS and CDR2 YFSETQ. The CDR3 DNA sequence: TGCGCCAGCAGCTTGGACATCTCTGGAAACACCATATATTTT. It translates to CASSLDISGNTIYF.

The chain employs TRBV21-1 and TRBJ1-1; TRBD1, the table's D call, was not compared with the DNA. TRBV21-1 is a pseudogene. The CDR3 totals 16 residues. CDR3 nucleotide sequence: TGTGCCAGCAGCATAAGACAGGGGAGGTCGAACACTGAAGCTTTCTTT. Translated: CASSIRQGRSNTEAFF.

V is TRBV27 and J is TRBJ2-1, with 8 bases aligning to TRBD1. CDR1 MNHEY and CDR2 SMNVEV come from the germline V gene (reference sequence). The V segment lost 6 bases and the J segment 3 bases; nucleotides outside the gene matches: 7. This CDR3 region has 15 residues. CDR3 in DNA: TGTGCCAGCAGGGCCGGGACAGGCCTCTACAATGAGCAGTTCTTC. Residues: CASRAGTGLYNEQFF.

CDR3 loop: CAAGRGGNQPQHF. In DNA, the CDR3 is TGTGCCGCCGGGAGGGGGGGCAATCAGCCCCAGCATTTT. The rearrangement uses TRBV24-1 and TRBJ1-5, with TRBD1 as a possible D gene (6 bases). This CDR3 has 13 residues. Trimming cost V 12 bases and J 2 bases, with 13 bases left between them. Per germline, CDR1 KGHDR and CDR2 SFDVKD.

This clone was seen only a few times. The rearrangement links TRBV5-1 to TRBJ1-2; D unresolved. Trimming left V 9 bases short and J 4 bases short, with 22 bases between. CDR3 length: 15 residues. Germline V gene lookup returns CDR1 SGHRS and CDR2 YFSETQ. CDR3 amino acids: CATKLTAGDGYGYTF. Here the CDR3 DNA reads TGCGCCACCAAGCTGACCGCAGGCGATGGCTATGGCTACACCTTC.

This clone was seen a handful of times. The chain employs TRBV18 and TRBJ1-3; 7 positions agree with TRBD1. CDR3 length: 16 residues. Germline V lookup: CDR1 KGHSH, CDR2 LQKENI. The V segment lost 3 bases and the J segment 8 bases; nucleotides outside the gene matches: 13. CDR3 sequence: CASSPLSTGVADTIYF. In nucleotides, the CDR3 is TGTGCCAGCTCACCCTTATCCACAGGGGTCGCCGACACCATATATTTT.

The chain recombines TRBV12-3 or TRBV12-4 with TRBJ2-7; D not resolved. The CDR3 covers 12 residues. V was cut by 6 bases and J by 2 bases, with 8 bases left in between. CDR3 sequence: CASSQSPYEQYF. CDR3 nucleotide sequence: TGTGCCAGCAGCCAATCCCCCTACGAGCAGTACTTC.

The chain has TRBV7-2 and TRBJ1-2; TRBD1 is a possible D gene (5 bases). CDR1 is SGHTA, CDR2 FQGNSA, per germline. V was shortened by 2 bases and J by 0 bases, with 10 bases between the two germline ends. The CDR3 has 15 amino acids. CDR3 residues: CASSLIPGANYGYTF. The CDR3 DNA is TGTGCCAGCAGCTTAATCCCGGGGGCTAACTATGGCTACACCTTC.